Detailed here is one T cell receptor beta chain. What it binds is not known. V was pared by 0 bases and J by 6 bases, with 9 bases between. Germline loops: CDR1 MNHEY, CDR2 SVGAGI. The CDR3 runs 13 residues. This sample was included in a study of cytomegalovirus exposure and HLA in healthy donors. Study-wide results and limits: The study listed 164 cytomegalovirus-associated TCR beta chains.

Profiling relied on immunoSEQ multiplex PCR, and the TCRdb table lists in-frame clones only, not all of them. Of some 170,000 clones in the sample, 86% were seen once. The chain has TRBV6-5 and TRBJ2-7; D is ambiguous. Input material: PBMCs. The receptor was isolated from a woman in her thirties in good health and CMV-seronegative. The chain's CDR3 is CASSYSYSCEQYF. CDR3 coding DNA: TGTGCCAGCAGTTACTCGTATAGCTGCGAGCAGTACTTC.